The 32 T cell receptor beta chains below were found in one sample sequenced in a study of blood T cell repertoires in COVID-19. Libraries were prepared by immunoSEQ multiplex PCR; TCRdb keeps only in-frame clonotypes and omits some of them. The sample shows 210,000 or so clones, 90% of them seen only once. Sequenced sample: peripheral blood. These receptors were collected from a man in his fifties or sixties with acute or convalescent COVID-19.

This rearrangement joins TRBV7-9 to TRBJ2-3; TRBD1 might be the D (6 bases). V lost 8 bases and J 7 bases, leaving 19 bases between the germline ends. CDR1 is SEHNR and CDR2 is FQNEAQ in the germline V gene (reference sequence). The CDR3 contains 14 residues. The CDR3 is CASARDTEFYTQYF. In DNA form, the CDR3 reads TGTGCCAGCGCCCGGGACACCGAATTTTATACGCAGTATTTT.

The V and J genes are TRBV24-1 and TRBJ1-1; 9 bases match TRBD1. Germline assignment: CDR1 KGHDR and CDR2 SFDVKD. Losses at the gene ends were 7 bases for V and 7 bases for J; bases not matched to a gene: 6. This CDR3 region has 13 residues. The CDR3 nucleotides are TGTGCCACCAGCCGACAGGGGGTGGGTGAAGCTTTCTTT. Protein product: CATSRQGVGEAFF.

The gene calls are TRBV6-6 and TRBJ2-4; TRBD1 agrees at 8 bases. V lost 5 bases and J lost 8; bases outside the gene matches: 8. This CDR3 contains 14 residues. Germline V gives CDR1 MNHNY, CDR2 SVGAGI (reference sequence). The CDR3 DNA is TGTGCCAGCAGTACCCGACAGGGGCAGGACATTCAGTACTTC. It encodes CASSTRQGQDIQYF.

The gene calls are TRBV10-2 and TRBJ1-4; D gene unclear. Trimming removed 8 bases from V and 1 base from J, with 5 bases in between. Germline values: CDR1 WSHSY, CDR2 SAAADI. This CDR3 contains 12 residues. The DNA of the CDR3 is TGCGCCAGCCGGGGAACTAATGAAAAACTGTTTTTT. Encoded protein: CASRGTNEKLFF.

This clone was counted between two and nine times. Other DNA sequences in this sample translate to the same CDR3. V is TRBV6-2 or TRBV6-3 and J is TRBJ1-1, with no clear D. Trimming pared 5 bases from V and 0 bases from J, leaving 7 bases between. CDR1 and CDR2 from the germline V gene are MNHEY and SVGEGT. This CDR3 is 13 amino acids long. This CDR3 reads CASSLTLNTEAFF. In DNA, the CDR3 is TGTGCCAGCAGTCTTACACTGAACACTGAAGCTTTCTTT.

The V and J genes are TRBV2 and TRBJ2-1; D is uncertain. V lost 9 bases to trimming and J lost 6 bases, with 9 bases between them. Germline CDR1 SNHLY, CDR2 FYNNEI. There are 11 residues in the CDR3. In DNA form, the CDR3 reads TGTGCCAGTGCTATCGGCAATGAGCAGTTCTTC. Residues: CASAIGNEQFF.

The rearrangement joins TRBV11-3 to TRBJ2-2; TRBD1 agrees at 7 bases. Germline V gene lookup returns CDR1 SGHNT and CDR2 YENEEA. This CDR3 contains 14 residues. The trim removed 6 bases at V and 4 bases at J, leaving 5 bases unmatched. CDR3 sequence: CASSQTGVTGELFF. CDR3 bases: TGTGCCAGCAGTCAAACAGGGGTCACCGGGGAGCTGTTTTTT. Combining the CDR3 with reference TRBV11-3 and TRBJ2-2 gives the whole variable domain EAGVVQSPRYKIIEKKQPVAFWCNPISGHNTLYWYLQNLGQGPELLIRYENEEAVDDSQLPKDRFSAERLKGVDSTLKIQPAELGDSAVYLCASSQTGVTGELFFGEGSRLTVL.

The rearrangement joins TRBV10-3 to TRBJ2-3; possible D gene TRBD2, 6 bases. The CDR3 runs 17 residues. Germline CDR1 ENHRY, CDR2 SYGVKD. With 0 bases removed from V and 2 bases from J, the gap between germline ends came to 15 bases. The chain's CDR3 is CAISESAAGRATDTQYF. The CDR3 region has the DNA TGTGCCATCAGTGAGTCTGCGGCGGGAAGAGCCACAGATACGCAGTATTTT.

The gene calls are TRBV5-1 and TRBJ1-2; D might be TRBD1 (6 bases). CDR3 length: 16 residues. Germline CDR1 SGHRS, CDR2 YFSETQ. V shed 4 bases and J shed 4 bases, with 20 bases lying between them. Written as DNA, the CDR3 is TGCGCCAGCAGCGGGTTAGGGGACACAACTAGCTATGGCTACACCTTC. It is translated as CASSGLGDTTSYGYTF. The full variable domain, completed using reference TRBV5-1 and TRBJ1-2, is KAGVTQTPRYLIKTRGQQVTLSCSPISGHRSVSWYQQTPGQGLQFLFEYFSETQRNKGNFPGRFSGRQFSNSRSEMNVSTLELGDSALYLCASSGLGDTTSYGYTFGSGTRLTVV.

This chain uses TRBV12-5 with TRBJ2-2; 10 bases fit TRBD2. Germline lookup yields CDR1 LGHNT and CDR2 FRNRAP. This CDR3 spans 18 amino acids. The ends lost 0 bases at V and 7 bases at J; junction bases unmatched: 11. The chain's CDR3 is CASGLVLDGTSVSGELFF. The CDR3 DNA reads TGTGCTAGTGGTTTGGTACTGGACGGGACTAGCGTGAGCGGGGAGCTGTTTTTT.

V is TRBV6-5 and J is TRBJ1-1; 11 nucleotides line up with TRBD1. CDR3 length: 14 residues. Germline-derived CDR1 and CDR2 are MNHEY and SVGAGI. V lost 6 bases and J lost 8; bases outside the gene matches: 8. The CDR3 region has the DNA TGTGCCAGCAGAAATGGACAGGGGGCCTGGGAAGCTTTCTTT. Encoded protein: CASRNGQGAWEAFF.

The chain has TRBV7-2 and TRBJ2-5; D might be TRBD2 (5 bases). This CDR3 region has 15 residues. CDR1 is SGHTA, CDR2 FQGNSA, per germline. The V and J ends lost 1 base and 7 bases respectively, with 16 bases between them. The CDR3 DNA follows: TGTGCCAGCAGCTTAGTGAGGACTGATGAGGCGACCCAGTACTTC. Protein sequence: CASSLVRTDEATQYF.

There are a few counts of this clone. The gene calls are TRBV7-9 and TRBJ1-1; 8 positions match TRBD1. CDR3 length: 16 residues. V lost 1 base to trimming and J lost 4 bases; unmatched junction nucleotides: 8. CDR1 and CDR2 from the germline V gene are SEHNR and FQNEAQ (reference sequence). CDR3 in amino acids: CASSLGTGGGCTEAFF. The CDR3 DNA reads as TGTGCCAGCAGCTTAGGCACAGGGGGAGGTTGCACTGAAGCTTTCTTT.

This chain uses TRBV5-6 with TRBJ1-1; possible D gene TRBD1, 5 bases. V dropped 5 bases and J dropped 7 bases, with 18 bases sitting between them. Germline lookup yields CDR1 SGHDT and CDR2 YYEEEE. The CDR3 loop spans 14 amino acids. This CDR3 is CASRTSGEGFEAFF. CDR3 DNA sequence: TGTGCCAGCAGGACCTCGGGGGAGGGGTTTGAAGCTTTCTTT.

The chain employs TRBV6-2 or TRBV6-3 and TRBJ2-7; 7 bases align to TRBD1. Germline CDR1 and CDR2: MNHEY and SVGEGT. J lost 1 base, V lost 5 bases, and 5 bases had no gene match. The CDR3 spans 14 residues. The chain's CDR3 is CASSPGTVSYEQYV. In DNA, the CDR3 is TGTGCCAGCAGTCCCGGGACAGTTTCCTACGAGCAGTACGTC.

The chain combines TRBV11-2 with TRBJ2-1, with 8 bases that match TRBD1. This CDR3 is built from 14 residues. V lost 5 bases and J lost 7; bases outside the gene matches: 7. The germline V gene encodes CDR1 SGHAT and CDR2 FQNNGV. CDR3 amino acids: CASSADRVGNEQFF. In nucleotides, the CDR3 is TGTGCCAGCAGCGCGGACAGGGTTGGGAATGAGCAGTTCTTC.

The rearrangement uses TRBV4-3 and TRBJ2-1; 7 bases agree with TRBD1. CDR3 length: 16 amino acids. Germline CDR1 reads LGHNA; CDR2 reads YSLEER. Trimming took 0 bases from V and 2 from J; bases not matched to a gene: 4. The CDR3 coding sequence is TGCGCCAGCAGCCAAGATAGGCAGGGGGCCTACAATGAGCAGTTCTTC. This encodes CASSQDRQGAYNEQFF.

As concerns this clone: At the DNA level, this CDR3 is encoded by other sequences in the same sample as well. The chain carries TRBV6-5 and TRBJ1-2, with D unclear. This CDR3 comprises 13 residues. CDR1 is MNHEY and CDR2 is SVGAGI in the germline V gene. The germline V and J ends were trimmed by 0 bases and 4 bases, with 6 bases remaining between them. This CDR3 reads CASSYSRVYGYTF. The CDR3 bases are TGTGCCAGCAGTTACTCGAGGGTCTATGGCTACACCTTC.

The V gene is TRBV6-5, the J gene TRBJ2-2; 9 bases are a match to TRBD1. This CDR3 comprises 15 residues. J lost 8 bases, V lost 0 bases, and 4 bases had no gene match. Germline CDR1 MNHEY, CDR2 SVGAGI. The CDR3 DNA is TGTGCCAGCAGTTACTCGAACAGGGGGCTAGGGGAGCTGTTTTTT. Translated, it gives CASSYSNRGLGELFF.

The rearrangement uses TRBV5-1 and TRBJ1-2, with TRBD1 matching 7 bases. Germline V gene sequence: CDR1 SGHRS, CDR2 YFSETQ. Losses at the gene ends were 0 bases for V and 0 bases for J; bases not matched to a gene: 2. The CDR3 has 15 amino acids. CDR3 nucleotides: TGCGCCAGCAGCTTGGGGGGGACAGCTAACTATGGCTACACCTTC. Translation: CASSLGGTANYGYTF.

V and J are TRBV28 and TRBJ1-1, with D tentatively TRBD1 (6 bases). Germline V CDR1 and CDR2: MDHEN, SYDVKM. V was pared by 6 bases and J by 1 base, with 15 bases between. The CDR3 length is 15 residues. CDR3 DNA sequence: TGTGCCAGCAGACTCCTACGGGACAAGAACACTGAAGCTTTCTTT. Amino acid sequence: CASRLLRDKNTEAFF.

The V gene is TRBV20-1, the J gene TRBJ1-2; D gene unclear. The CDR3 is made up of 12 amino acids. CDR1 and CDR2 from the germline V gene are DFQATT and SNEGSKA (reference sequence). V shed 3 bases and J shed 7 bases, with 12 bases lying between them. CDR3 sequence: CSASSGSTGYTF. The CDR3 nucleotides are TGCAGTGCTAGTTCGGGATCGACTGGCTACACCTTC.

The chain employs TRBV24-1 and TRBJ1-2, with TRBD1 as a possible D gene (5 bases). Trimming removed 5 bases at V and 8 bases at J, with 11 bases between. The CDR3 has 12 amino acids. The V gene's germline CDR1 is KGHDR and CDR2 SFDVKD. CDR3 residues: CATSAPGFGYTF. The CDR3 DNA sequence: TGTGCCACCAGTGCACCAGGGTTCGGCTACACCTTC.

This chain uses TRBV19 with TRBJ2-7; 13 nucleotides agree with TRBD2. The CDR3 loop spans 17 amino acids. V was pared by 5 bases and J by 5 bases, with 12 bases of the junction left unmatched. CDR1 and CDR2 from the germline V gene are LNHDA and SQIVND (reference sequence). The CDR3 sequence is CASSWRWTSGSPNEQYF. The CDR3 coding sequence is TGTGCCAGTAGTTGGCGATGGACTAGCGGGAGTCCCAACGAGCAGTACTTC.

The rearrangement joins TRBV11-2 to TRBJ1-2, with D possibly TRBD1 on 6 matching bases. Trimming cost V 2 bases and J 2 bases, with 12 bases left between them. The CDR3 covers 15 residues. Germline loops: CDR1 SGHAT, CDR2 FQNNGV. In DNA form, the CDR3 reads TGTGCCAGCAGCTTAATGGGAGGGGGAAACTATGGCTACACCTTC. Amino acid sequence: CASSLMGGGNYGYTF.

Written as DNA, the CDR3 is TGTGCCAGTGCAGGGGCCGGGAACACCGGGGAGCTGTTTTTT. Encoded protein: CASAGAGNTGELFF. This sequence joins TRBV19 and TRBJ2-2; the D gene is possibly TRBD1 (6 bases). This CDR3 comprises 14 residues. V was trimmed by 8 bases and J by 1 base, leaving 11 bases between them. Germline V lookup: CDR1 LNHDA, CDR2 SQIVND (reference sequence).

This rearrangement joins TRBV29-1 to TRBJ1-2; unclear D gene. The CDR3 is 12 amino acids. The ends were cut back, 7 bases at V and 8 bases at J, with 17 bases in the middle. Germline values: CDR1 SQVTM, CDR2 ANQGSEA. Here the CDR3 reads CSGDDEGGGYTF. The CDR3, as DNA: TGCAGCGGCGACGATGAAGGAGGGGGCTACACCTTC.

The chain has TRBV2 and TRBJ1-1; D possibly corresponds to TRBD1 (6 bases). The CDR3 has 13 residues. V lost 5 bases, J lost 1 base, and 8 bases lay in between. The germline V gene encodes CDR1 SNHLY and CDR2 FYNNEI. In nucleotides, the CDR3 is TGTGCCAGCAGTTTACAGGGGAACACTGAAGCTTTCTTT. Translating gives CASSLQGNTEAFF. The variable domain in full, with the rest retrieved from reference TRBV2 and TRBJ1-1, is EPEVTQTPSHQVTQMGQEVILRCVPISNHLYFYWYRQILGQKVEFLVSFYNNEISEKSEIFDDQFSVERPDGSNFTLKIRSTKLEDSAMYFCASSLQGNTEAFFGQGTRLTVV.

V is TRBV6-5 and J is TRBJ2-5, with D possibly TRBD2 on 7 matching bases. Trimming took off 6 bases at V and 1 base at J, with 15 bases between the two ends. CDR3 size: 15 residues. The germline V gene has CDR1 MNHEY and CDR2 SVGAGI. The CDR3 DNA follows: TGTGCCAGCAGGGATTCGGGGGGCACCCAAGAGACCCAGTACTTC. Translation: CASRDSGGTQETQYF.

This clone was detected once. The chain combines TRBV10-2 with TRBJ2-5; 10 nucleotides match TRBD2. This CDR3 has 13 amino acids. CDR1 WSHSY and CDR2 SAAADI come from the germline V gene. The junction had 4 bases not matched to a gene; V was cut back by 7 bases and J by 5 bases. As DNA, the CDR3 is TGCGCCAGCAAGAGCGGGGGGGCTGAGACCCAGTACTTC. Residues: CASKSGGAETQYF.

The V and J genes are TRBV1 and TRBJ2-3; the D segment call TRBD1 is taken from the table without a DNA check. TRBV1 has pseudogene status. CDR3 length: 15 residues. This CDR3 is CTSRTWTASTDTQYF. In DNA form, the CDR3 reads TGCACCAGCAGAACCTGGACAGCTAGCACAGATACGCAGTATTTT.

This clone has only a few counts. V gene TRBV5-1 combines with J gene TRBJ1-3; 8 nucleotides align to TRBD1. From germline, CDR1 is SGHRS and CDR2 YFSETQ. CDR3 length: 14 residues. The V segment lost 2 bases and the J segment 3 bases; nucleotides outside the gene matches: 1. CDR3 amino acids: CASSFTGGGNTIYF. The CDR3 region has the DNA TGCGCCAGCAGCTTTACAGGGGGTGGAAACACCATATATTTT.